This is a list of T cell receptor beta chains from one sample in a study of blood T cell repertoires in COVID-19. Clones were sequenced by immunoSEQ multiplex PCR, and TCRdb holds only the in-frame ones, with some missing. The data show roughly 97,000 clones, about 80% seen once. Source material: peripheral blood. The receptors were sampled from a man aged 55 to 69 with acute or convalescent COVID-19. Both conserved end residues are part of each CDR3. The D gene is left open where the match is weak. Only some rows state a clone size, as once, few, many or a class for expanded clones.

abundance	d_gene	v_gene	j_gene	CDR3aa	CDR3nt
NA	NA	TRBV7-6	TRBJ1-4	CASSLGGFEEKLFF	TGTGCCAGCAGCTTGGGGGGGTTCGAGGAAAAACTGTTTTTT
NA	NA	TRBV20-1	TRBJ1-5	CSASATGTISNQPQHF	TGCAGTGCTAGTGCTACCGGGACTATAAGCAATCAGCCCCAGCATTTT
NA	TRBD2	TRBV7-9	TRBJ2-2	CASSRTSGRSPGELFF	TGTGCCAGCAGCCGGACTAGCGGGAGATCTCCCGGGGAGCTGTTTTTT
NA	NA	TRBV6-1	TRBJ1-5	CASSESKPQHF	TGTGCCAGCAGTGAGTCAAAGCCCCAGCATTTT
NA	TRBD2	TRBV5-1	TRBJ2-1	CASSPIAGETYNEQFF	TGCGCCAGCAGCCCCATAGCGGGAGAAACCTACAATGAGCAGTTCTTC
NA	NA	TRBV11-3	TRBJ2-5	CASSFTGETQYF	TGTGCCAGCAGCTTTACGGGGGAGACCCAGTACTTC
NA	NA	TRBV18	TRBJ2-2	CASSPGLPGDGELFF	TGTGCCAGCTCACCGGGACTCCCGGGGGACGGGGAGCTGTTTTTT
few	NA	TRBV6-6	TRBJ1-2	CASNDSPGTDGYTF	TGTGCCAGCAACGACAGTCCCGGAACGGATGGCTACACCTTC
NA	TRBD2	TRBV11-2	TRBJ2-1	CASSSFEGSGSNEQFF	TGTGCCAGCAGCTCGTTCGAGGGCAGCGGGAGCAATGAGCAGTTCTTC
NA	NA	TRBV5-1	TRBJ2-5	CASSLGGGGRLETQYF	TGCGCCAGCAGCTTAGGGGGCGGGGGGCGCTTGGAGACCCAGTACTTC
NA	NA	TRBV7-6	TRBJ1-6	CASSLLGQPGSPLHF	TGTGCCAGCAGCTTACTCGGACAGCCAGGGTCACCCCTCCACTTT
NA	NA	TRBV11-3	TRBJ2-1	CASSFRRVGSGYNEQFF	TGTGCCAGCAGCTTTCGCCGGGTGGGTAGCGGCTACAATGAGCAGTTCTTC
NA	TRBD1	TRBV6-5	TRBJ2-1	CASSYLIGQGNEQFF	TGTGCCAGCAGTTACCTCATAGGACAGGGCAATGAGCAGTTCTTC
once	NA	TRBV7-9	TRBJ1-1	CASNKTPRDIAEAFF	TGTGCCAGCAACAAAACCCCCAGGGACATAGCCGAAGCTTTCTTT
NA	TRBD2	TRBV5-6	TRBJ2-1	CASSTPSGFLEQFF	TGTGCCAGCAGCACACCTAGCGGGTTCCTCGAGCAGTTCTTC
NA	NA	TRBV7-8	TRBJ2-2	CASSLAVLGLMNTGELFF	TGTGCCAGCAGCTTAGCGGTATTAGGACTCATGAACACCGGGGAGCTGTTTTTT
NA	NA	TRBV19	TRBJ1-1	CATARGIYNTEAFF	TGTGCCACCGCCCGGGGGATTTACAACACTGAAGCTTTCTTT
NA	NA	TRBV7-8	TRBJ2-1	CASSSLLTTSYNEQFF	TGTGCCAGCAGCTCCCTATTGACTACCTCCTACAATGAGCAGTTCTTC
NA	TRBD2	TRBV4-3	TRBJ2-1	CASSQDRVAGPNEQFF	TGCGCCAGCAGCCAAGATCGGGTAGCGGGACCGAATGAGCAGTTCTTC
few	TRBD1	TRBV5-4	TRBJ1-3	CASSLGRGMEGNTIYF	TGTGCCAGCAGCTTGGGCAGGGGGATGGAGGGAAACACCATATATTTT
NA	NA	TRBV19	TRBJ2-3	CASSTGLYTDTQYF	TGTGCCAGTAGTACTGGACTTTACACAGATACGCAGTATTTT
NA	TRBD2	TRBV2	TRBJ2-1	CATQPGLAGVTNEQFF	TGTGCCACCCAACCGGGACTAGCGGGAGTCACGAATGAGCAGTTCTTC
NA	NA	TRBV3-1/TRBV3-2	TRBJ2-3	CASSQFPGDEKYF	TGTGCCAGCAGCCAATTCCCAGGGGATGAGAAGTATTTT
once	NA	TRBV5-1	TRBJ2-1	CASSLQPGYEQFF	TGCGCCAGCAGCTTGCAGCCAGGCTATGAGCAGTTCTTC
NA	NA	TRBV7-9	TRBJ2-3	CASSLDRGYTDTQYF	TGTGCCAGCAGCTTGGACAGAGGTTACACAGATACGCAGTATTTT
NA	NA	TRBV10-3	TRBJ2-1	CAINSGVDEQFF	TGTGCCATCAATTCCGGGGTGGATGAGCAGTTCTTC
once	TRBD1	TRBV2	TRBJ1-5	CASRSTGGGDQPQHF	TGTGCCAGCAGGTCGACAGGGGGCGGGGATCAGCCCCAGCATTTT
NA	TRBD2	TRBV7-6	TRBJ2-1	CASSLIRLAGKDEQFF	TGTGCCAGCAGCTTAATCCGCCTAGCGGGAAAGGATGAGCAGTTCTTC
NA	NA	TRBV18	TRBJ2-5	CASSPPQVKETQYF	TGTGCCAGCTCACCACCTCAGGTTAAGGAGACCCAGTACTTC
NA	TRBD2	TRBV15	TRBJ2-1	CATSRDLLAGGLHEQFF	TGTGCCACCAGCAGAGATCTTCTAGCGGGAGGACTACATGAGCAGTTCTTC
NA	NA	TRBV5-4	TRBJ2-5	CASSLYIQGEETQYF	TGTGCCAGCAGCCTATACATACAAGGGGAAGAGACCCAGTACTTC
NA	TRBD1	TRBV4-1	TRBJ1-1	CASSPHHPGTGWNTEAFF	TGCGCCAGCAGCCCACACCACCCCGGGACAGGGTGGAACACTGAAGCTTTCTTT
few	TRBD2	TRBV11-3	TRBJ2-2	CASSFSGSNAGELFF	TGTGCCAGCAGCTTTAGCGGGAGTAACGCCGGGGAGCTGTTTTTT
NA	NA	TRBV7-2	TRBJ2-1	CASSQAIRLNEQFF	TGTGCCAGCAGCCAGGCTATTCGGCTCAATGAGCAGTTCTTC
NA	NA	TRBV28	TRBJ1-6	CASRYRDSSNSPLHF	TGTGCCAGCAGATACAGGGATTCATCTAATTCACCCCTCCACTTT
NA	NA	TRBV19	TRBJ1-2	CASSNRETGYTF	TGTGCCAGTAGTAACAGGGAGACTGGCTACACCTTC
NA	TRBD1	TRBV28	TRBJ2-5	CASSLYRGYQETQYF	TGTGCCAGCAGTTTATACAGGGGGTACCAAGAGACCCAGTACTTC
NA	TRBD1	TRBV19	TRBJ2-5	CASSIGGTGGLETQYF	TGTGCCAGTAGTATAGGGGGGACAGGGGGCCTAGAGACCCAGTACTTC
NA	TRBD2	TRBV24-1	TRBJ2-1	CATSDPAPRTSVSSYNEQFF	TGTGCCACCAGTGATCCCGCCCCTCGGACTAGCGTTAGCTCCTACAATGAGCAGTTCTTC
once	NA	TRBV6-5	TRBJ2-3	CASSLGGADTDTQYF	TGTGCCAGCAGCCTAGGGGGGGCAGACACAGATACGCAGTATTTT
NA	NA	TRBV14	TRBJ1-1	CASSSRRGLNTEAFF	TGTGCCAGCAGCAGCCGCAGGGGCCTGAACACTGAAGCTTTCTTT
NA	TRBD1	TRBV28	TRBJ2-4	CASSFGGTGTVKNIQYF	TGTGCCAGCAGTTTTGGAGGGACAGGAACAGTCAAAAACATTCAGTACTTC
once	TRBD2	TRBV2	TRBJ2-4	CASSRTRNIQYF	TGTGCCAGCAGCAGGACTAGAAACATTCAGTACTTC
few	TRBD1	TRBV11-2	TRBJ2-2	CASSLVGTGSGELFF	TGTGCCAGCAGCTTAGTCGGGACAGGTAGCGGGGAGCTGTTTTTT